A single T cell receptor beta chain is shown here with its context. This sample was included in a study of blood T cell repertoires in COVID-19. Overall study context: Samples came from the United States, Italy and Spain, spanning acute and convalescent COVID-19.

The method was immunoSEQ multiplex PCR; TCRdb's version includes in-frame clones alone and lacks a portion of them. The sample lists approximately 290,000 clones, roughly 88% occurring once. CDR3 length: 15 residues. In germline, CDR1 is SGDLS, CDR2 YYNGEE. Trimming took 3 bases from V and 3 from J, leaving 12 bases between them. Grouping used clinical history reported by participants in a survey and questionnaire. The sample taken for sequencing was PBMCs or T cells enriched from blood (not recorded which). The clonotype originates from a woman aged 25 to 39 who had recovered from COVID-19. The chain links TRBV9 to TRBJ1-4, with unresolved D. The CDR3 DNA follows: TGTGCCAGCAGCGGCCCCAGTCCTGCTAATGAAAAACTGTTTTTT. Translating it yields CASSGPSPANEKLFF.